This T cell receptor (beta chain) came from a study of early T cells in non-severe SARS-CoV-2 infection (dated by TCRdb to about 2021). Broadly, across the study: TCR sequencing used bulk RNA from unsorted whole blood, so alpha and beta chains could not be paired.

Libraries were built with 5' RACE. The reads were generated on a NextSeq 500. The TCR library protocol attached unique molecular identifiers to individual cDNA molecules to correct for sequencing error and PCR bias. TCR alpha and beta chains were both sequenced, and the abundances of alpha and beta sequences in each sample were closely correlated with each other. On the authors' methods: Decombinator V4 was used to perform V gene, J gene and CDR3 annotation of TCR sequences. Expanded TCRs were defined as changing significantly between any two time points under a Poisson model with p below 0.0001. TCR abundances were normalised to the total number of TCRs sequenced per sample and expressed as counts per million. TRAV1-2 paired with TRAJ12, TRAJ20 or TRAJ33 defined MAIT TCRs, while TRAV10 paired with TRAJ18 defined iNKT TCRs. VDJdb, accessed 1 November 2021, was searched for CMV, EBV and SARS-CoV-2 annotated TCRs, excluding TCRs annotated for multiple antigens. The raw public data were reprocessed by TCRdb itself: fastp quality trimming at Q25, MiXCR clonotype calling, in-frame beta chains only. Duplicate CDR3 protein sequences are folded into a single record with the most common DNA and genes. The V and J calls come from TCRdb's annotation, not from the publication. This sample holds 60,000 or so distinct CDR3 sequences; over 10% were observed only once. About 3.1% of the sample is held by the ten biggest clonotypes.

The full study reports these points: Matching against VDJdb was skewed toward anti-spike CD8 responses, likely underestimated virus-specific expansions, and missed private and CD4 specificities.

Counted from cysteine to phenylalanine, this CDR3 has 13 amino acids. The kept DNA is CDR3 alone, 39 bases in frame from the first base. CDR1 MNHEY and CDR2 SVGAGI are derived from the germline V gene. V is reduced by 0 bases and J by 5 bases, leaving a spacing of 7 bases between them. This was a case-control study nested in a cohort of healthcare workers in London, UK, who had nasopharyngeal swab PCR tests and blood samples taken every week. Healthcare workers were enrolled in the week of the UK lockdown, from 23 to 31 March 2020, and were followed every week for up to about 16 weeks. This clonotype was picked up a small number of times. The clone's antigen remains unknown. Base qualities were left out, and no much larger clone turns up one base away.

The source of this sequence is an adult who was a healthcare worker with PCR-confirmed SARS-CoV-2 infection or an uninfected control (not recorded which). The sample taken for sequencing was whole blood. The chain employs TRBV6-5 and TRBJ1-2; D gene: possibly TRBD1, on 6 matching bases. For the CDR3, the sequence is CASSYSQGYGYTF. The DNA sequence is given as TGTGCCAGCAGTTACTCGCAGGGGTATGGCTACACCTTC.